This T cell receptor beta chain is drawn from a study of OX40 agonist ivuxolimab in advanced cancers. Background on the whole study: Ivuxolimab was an agonistic, fully human IgG2 monoclonal antibody directed against OX40 (CD134), a costimulatory receptor. In the dose-escalation cohort, 82.7% of patients were male, and the mean age was approximately 55 years, with a range of about 23 to 85. The monotherapy dose-escalation portion (N of about 47 patients) of the phase I ivuxolimab trial is reported in the paper. The purpose of peripheral TCRbeta sequencing was to test whether ivuxolimab changed TCR sequence diversity and led to clonal T-cell expansion. Of the 52 patients in dose escalation, around 19 had hepatocellular carcinoma, some 15 had melanoma, 9 had renal cell carcinoma and 9 had head and neck cancer. Three dose-escalation patients achieved partial responses, one with hepatocellular carcinoma and two with cutaneous melanoma. Prior anti-PD-1, anti-PD-L1 or anti-CTLA-4 therapy was permitted, and approximately 41% of dose-escalation patients had received checkpoint inhibitors. Intravenous ivuxolimab was administered to patients every 2 weeks at six dose levels: 0.01, 0.1, 0.3, 1.5, 3 and 10 mg/kg. The research as a whole found: Low levels of normalized T-cell clonal expansion were also seen in some nonresponding patients. After ivuxolimab, expanded clones were on average more numerous among CD8+ T cells than among CD4+ T cells. The antigen specificity of the peripheral T cells that underwent clonal expansion was not determined. In partial responders in the 0.1-3.0 mg/kg groups, normalized peripheral clonal expansion was found to be among the lowest, especially among CD8+ T cells. At doses of 0.1 to 3.0 mg/kg, clonal expansion of both CD4+ and CD8+ blood T cells was observed from baseline to week 6.

The trial excluded patients who had a history of autoimmune disease or were on systemic immunosuppression. Peripheral blood for TCR sequencing was collected from all dose cohorts at baseline, on cycle 4 day 1, and on cycle 7 day 1. The samples were drawn from a first-in-human, open-label, multicenter phase I dose-escalation trial of ivuxolimab. Adults with locally advanced or metastatic melanoma, renal cell carcinoma, hepatocellular carcinoma or head and neck squamous cell carcinoma were enrolled in the trial. Before TCR sequencing, CD4+ and CD8+ T cells were separately sorted from peripheral blood. About this clone: What this receptor recognizes is not known. The junction departs from the called germline gene at one end, perhaps through a read error.

Genomic DNA was isolated from the sorted cells so that the TCRbeta CDR3 region could be sequenced. The immunoSEQ Assay was used for sequencing of TCRbeta CDR3 regions. TCRdb obtained this table from immuneACCESS and retained in-frame rearrangements with V and J assigned. These tables miss some clones; where compared with another copy, unresolved V genes account for less than half of the shortfall, and the remainder is unexplained. This sample gives tens of thousands of clones in total; under 85% of them show up just once. The ten largest clones add up to 3% to 4.5% of the sample. There are 15 amino acids in the CDR3, from cysteine to phenylalanine inclusive. Just the 45-base CDR3 DNA is kept, in frame starting at base 1. CDR1 and CDR2, looked up from the germline V gene, are SGHDN and FVKESK.

The chain links TRBV14 with TRBJ2-2; no D gene can be assigned with confidence. The clonotype was recovered from an adult with an advanced solid tumor such as melanoma, head and neck, liver or kidney cancer. The starting material was CD4+ or CD8+ T cells sorted from blood, obtained in a trial of the OX40 agonist ivuxolimab. The CDR3 has the sequence CAGSHSLANTGELFF. The base sequence is TGTGCCGGCAGCCATAGCCTAGCGAACACCGGGGAGCTGTTTTTT. Outside the CDR3, residues come from the reference TRBV14 and TRBJ2-2 proteins, so the full variable domain is: EAGVTQFPSHSVIEKGQTVTLRCDPISGHDNLYWYRRVMGKEIKFLLHFVKESKQDESGMPNNRFLAERTGGTYSTLKVQPAELEDSGVYFCAGSHSLANTGELFFGEGSRLTVL.